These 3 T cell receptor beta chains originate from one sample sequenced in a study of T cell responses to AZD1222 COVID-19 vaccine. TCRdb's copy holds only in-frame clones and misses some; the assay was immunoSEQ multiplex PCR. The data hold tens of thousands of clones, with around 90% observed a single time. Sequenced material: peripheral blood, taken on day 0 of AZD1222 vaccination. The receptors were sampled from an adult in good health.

This CDR3 is CASRLRQETQYF. The DNA of the CDR3 is TGTGCCAGCAGGCTTAGACAAGAGACCCAGTACTTC. The chain is built from TRBV2 and TRBJ2-5; D gene ambiguous. The CDR3 consists of 12 residues. Germline V gives CDR1 SNHLY, CDR2 FYNNEI. The ends were cut back, 6 bases at V and 2 bases at J, with 7 bases in the middle.

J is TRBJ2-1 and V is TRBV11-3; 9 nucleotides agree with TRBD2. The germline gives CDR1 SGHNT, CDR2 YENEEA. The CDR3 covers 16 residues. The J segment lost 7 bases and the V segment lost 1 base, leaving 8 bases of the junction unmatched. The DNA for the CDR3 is TGTGCCAGCAGCTTAGGAGGTAGCGGGAGTGCTAATGAGCAGTTCTTC. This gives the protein CASSLGGSGSANEQFF.

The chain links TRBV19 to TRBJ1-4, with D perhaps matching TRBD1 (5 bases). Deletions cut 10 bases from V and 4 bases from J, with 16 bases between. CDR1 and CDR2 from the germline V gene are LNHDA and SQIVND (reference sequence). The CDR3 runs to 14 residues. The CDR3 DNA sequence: TGTGCCACCCACTCTAGGGGTGGTAATGAAAAACTGTTTTTT. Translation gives CATHSRGGNEKLFF.